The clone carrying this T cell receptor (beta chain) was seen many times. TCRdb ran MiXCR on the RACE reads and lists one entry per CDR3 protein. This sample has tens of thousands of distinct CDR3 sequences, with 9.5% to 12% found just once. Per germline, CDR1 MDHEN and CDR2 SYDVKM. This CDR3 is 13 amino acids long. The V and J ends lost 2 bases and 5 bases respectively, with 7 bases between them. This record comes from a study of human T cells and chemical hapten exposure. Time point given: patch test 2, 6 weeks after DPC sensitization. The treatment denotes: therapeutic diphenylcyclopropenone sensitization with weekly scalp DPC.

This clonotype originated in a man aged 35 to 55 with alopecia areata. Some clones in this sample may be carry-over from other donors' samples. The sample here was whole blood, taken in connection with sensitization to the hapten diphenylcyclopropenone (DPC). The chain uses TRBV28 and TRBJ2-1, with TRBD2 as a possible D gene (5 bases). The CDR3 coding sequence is TGTGCCAGCAGTTTACCGGGGAACAATGAGCAGTTCTTC. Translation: CASSLPGNNEQFF.